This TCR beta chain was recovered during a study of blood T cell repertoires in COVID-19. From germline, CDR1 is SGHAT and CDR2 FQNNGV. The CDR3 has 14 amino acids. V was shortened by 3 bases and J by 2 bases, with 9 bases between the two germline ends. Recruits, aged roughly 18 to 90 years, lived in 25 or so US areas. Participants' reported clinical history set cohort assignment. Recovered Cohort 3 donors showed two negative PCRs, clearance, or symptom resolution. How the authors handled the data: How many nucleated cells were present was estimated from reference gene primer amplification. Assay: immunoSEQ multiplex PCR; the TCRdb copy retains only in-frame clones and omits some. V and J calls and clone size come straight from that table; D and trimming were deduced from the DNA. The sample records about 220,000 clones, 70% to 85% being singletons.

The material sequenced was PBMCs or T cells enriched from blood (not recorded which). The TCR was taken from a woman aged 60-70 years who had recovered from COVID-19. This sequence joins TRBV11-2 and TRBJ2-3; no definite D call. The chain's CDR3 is CASSFAYHTDTQYF. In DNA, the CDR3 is TGTGCCAGCAGCTTCGCCTATCACACAGATACGCAGTATTTT.